This TCR beta chain appears in the sequencing data of a study of T-cell memory formation after mild COVID-19 (dated by TCRdb to the early 2020s). For context, the study as a whole: TCR sequence clusters from the two donors were found to be largely donor specific. The cohort was made up of two young adult volunteers, one female and one male, who were previously healthy. In a couple of donors, T-cell clones that expanded and contracted after mild COVID-19 were tracked by sequencing TCRalpha and TCRbeta repertoires over time. The study at large found these results: The second-wave clones that peaked on day 37 were not confirmed to be SARS-CoV-2 specific. Contracting CD4+ clones were located mainly in the CM and EM memory subsets, whereas CD8+ clones were found to be enriched in EMRA. Clones that contracted from day 15 to 85 showed balanced CD4/CD8 phenotypes, whereas a second wave of clones that expanded from day 15 to 37 leaned towards CD4+. The detection of some responding clones in pre-infection memory suggests that pre-existing cross-reactive memory T cells joined the SARS-CoV-2 response. The study included only a couple of mild cases, and larger cohorts that include severe cases with pre-infection samples were judged to be necessary.

Ficoll-Paque density gradient centrifugation was the method used to isolate PBMCs. This clonotype was counted ten times or more. Its specific antigen is unknown. No qualities accompany the bases; no much larger clone lies one base away. Sequenced using an Illumina NovaSeq 6000. TCRalpha and TCRbeta cDNA libraries were built by 5'RACE with constant-segment primers, adding sample barcodes and unique molecular identifiers. RNA was extracted from every sample with Trizol reagent. Libraries were amplified in two PCR steps, with a second sample barcode and Illumina TruSeq adapters added in the second step. Libraries were sequenced on an Illumina NovaSeq with 2 x 150 bp paired-end reads. In the authors' own workflow: Demultiplexing of reads and collapsing into UMI-guided consensus sequences were performed with migec v1.2.7. Using mixcr v2.1.11, UMI consensuses were aligned to TRA and TRB V and J templates and then assembled into clonotypes. Clonotypes were classified as expanded or contracted when called significant by both edgeR and NoisET, with noise models trained on biological replicates. edgeR calls used a false discovery rate-adjusted p below 0.01 and a log2 fold-change threshold of 1. As an exploratory analysis of dynamics, max-normalized trajectories of the 1000 most abundant clonotypes were examined with PCA combined with hierarchical clustering. Separately sequenced CD4+ and CD8+ repertoires were used to assign a CD4 or CD8 phenotype to each responding clone. TCRdb reanalyzed the raw reads on its own, using fastp at Q25 for trimming and MiXCR for clone calling, and kept in-frame beta chains. Every entry covers one CDR3 protein and lists the most common genes and DNA from its rows. These V and J calls are TCRdb output, not the study's own analysis. The sample table contains about 290,000 distinct CDR3 sequences; only one count was recorded for around 15% of them. Jointly, the top ten make up approximately 23% of the sample.

Sequenced: PBMCs or a T cell subset sorted from them (not recorded which). This TCR came from a man aged 18-30 years who had mild COVID-19 (a few samples of this study predate the infection). The sample titles of this study are shuffled in the database, so cell type and time point are left out; the donor was told from shared clones.

This receptor carries the CDR3 CASRGPGTQYF. At the DNA level, the sequence is TGCGCCAGCAGGGGCCCGGGGACCCAGTACTTC. Rearrangement joined TRBV10-2 to TRBJ2-5; no confident D gene assignment can be made. Looking up the germline V gene yields CDR1 WSHSY and CDR2 SAAADI. V sheds 6 bases and J sheds 7 bases, leaving 9 bases between their ends. The CDR3, from cysteine to phenylalanine, totals 11 residues. Only the CDR3 region is kept as DNA, spanning 33 bases read in frame from base 1.